This T cell receptor beta chain was obtained from a study of T cells in Graves' hyperthyroidism and ophthalmopathy. This clonotype was seen only a few times. TCR beta CDR3 sequences were amplified from RNA transcripts. HTBI primers were the set used in a first-round RT-PCR of the TCR CDR3. Using its own MiXCR run on the multiplex PCR reads, TCRdb lists one record per CDR3 protein. Of nearly 750,000 distinct CDR3 sequences detected, 30% to 40% appear once; the ten largest clones hold approximately 31%. V shed 5 bases and J 5 bases; nucleotides not matched to a gene: 6. Germline loops: CDR1 MNHEY, CDR2 SVGAGI. The CDR3 totals 14 residues.

The V and J genes are TRBV6-5 and TRBJ1-2; 9 positions match TRBD1. Sample: blood. The clonotype originates from a woman aged 40 to 50 with Graves' hyperthyroidism. This chain's CDR3 is CASSIRTGEYGYTF. DNA for the CDR3: TGTGCCAGCAGTATTCGGACAGGGGAGTATGGCTACACCTTC.